These 30 T cell receptor beta chains came from one sample sequenced in a study of blood T cell repertoires in COVID-19. Clones were sequenced by immunoSEQ multiplex PCR, and TCRdb holds only the in-frame ones, with some missing. The table records 100,000 to 150,000 clones, around 81% of them present only once. Source material: peripheral blood. All receptors come from a man aged 30 to 45 with COVID-19, enrolled during active disease.

The V gene is TRBV5-4, the J gene TRBJ2-3, with D perhaps TRBD1 (6 bases). The CDR3 spans 11 residues. Looked up from germline, CDR1 is SGHNT and CDR2 is YYREEE (reference sequence). The V gene lost 4 bases and the J gene lost 11 bases, with 11 bases spanning the gap. The CDR3 DNA sequence: TGTGCCAGCAGCGTCCAGGGGTTGCAGTATTTT. Translated, it gives CASSVQGLQYF.

This clone came up a few times. The V and J genes are TRBV28 and TRBJ2-7; 11 positions match TRBD1. After removal of 6 bases from V and 4 bases from J, the junction contained 8 bases not matched to a gene. The CDR3 is 15 amino acids. Germline assignment: CDR1 MDHEN and CDR2 SYDVKM. CDR3: CASRGQGVSLYEQYF. As DNA, the CDR3 is TGTGCCAGCAGGGGACAGGGGGTGTCTCTTTACGAGCAGTACTTC.

The chain combines TRBV28 with TRBJ1-2; 9 positions match TRBD1. Trimming took 7 bases from V and 6 from J; bases not matched to a gene: 3. Per germline, CDR1 MDHEN and CDR2 SYDVKM. The CDR3 sequence is 12 residues long. The CDR3 here is CASMGDRDGYTF. In DNA form, the CDR3 reads TGTGCCAGCATGGGGGACAGGGATGGCTACACCTTC.

In the case of this clone: Other DNA sequences within the sample encode an identical CDR3. The chain couples TRBV7-2 to TRBJ2-1; no firm D call. Trimming pared 1 base from V and 0 bases from J, leaving 4 bases between. Germline-derived CDR1 and CDR2 are SGHTA and FQGNSA. The CDR3 is 14 residues long. In nucleotides, the CDR3 is TGTGCCAGCAGCTTAGGGCTCTCCTACAATGAGCAGTTCTTC. Protein sequence: CASSLGLSYNEQFF.

Written as DNA, the CDR3 is TGTGCCAGCAGAGCGAGAGGAGGAAGAAGCAATGAGCAGTTCTTC. Protein sequence: CASRARGGRSNEQFF. The V call is TRBV5-6, the J call TRBJ2-1, with D perhaps TRBD2 (5 bases). CDR1 and CDR2 (germline): SGHDT, YYEEEE. V lost 5 bases to trimming and J lost 6 bases, with 18 bases between them. The CDR3 has 15 amino acids.

The chain couples TRBV5-4 to TRBJ1-1, with a weak D call TRBD1 (5 bases). Germline V gives CDR1 SGHNT, CDR2 YYREEE (reference sequence). V lost 0 bases, J lost 6 bases, and 12 bases lay in between. The CDR3 spans 14 residues. The chain's CDR3 is CASSLERGSAEAFF. The CDR3 region has the DNA TGTGCCAGCAGCTTGGAAAGGGGTTCCGCTGAAGCTTTCTTT. Full variable domain (remainder filled in from reference TRBV5-4 and TRBJ1-1): ETGVTQSPTHLIKTRGQQVTLRCSSQSGHNTVSWYQQALGQGPQFIFQYYREEENGRGNFPPRFSGLQFPNYSSELNVNALELDDSALYLCASSLERGSAEAFFGQGTRLTVV.

This clone has a handful of counts. This chain uses TRBV7-2 with TRBJ1-2, with a tentative D call TRBD1 (5 bases). CDR1 and CDR2 from the germline V gene are SGHTA and FQGNSA. The CDR3 contains 15 residues. Trimming took 4 bases from V and 4 from J, leaving 16 bases between them. CDR3 protein: CASSSTSGLGYGYTF. CDR3 in DNA: TGTGCCAGCAGCTCGACTTCAGGGTTGGGCTATGGCTACACCTTC.

V gene TRBV6-5 combines with J gene TRBJ1-1; D possibly corresponds to TRBD1 (5 bases). V was clipped by 7 bases and J by 10 bases, with 22 bases between them. The germline V gene encodes CDR1 MNHEY and CDR2 SVGAGI. The CDR3 consists of 14 residues. Written as DNA, the CDR3 is TGTGCCAGCACCCCAGGCTCAGCGGGGCAAACAGCTTTCTTT. Translated: CASTPGSAGQTAFF.

The J gene is TRBJ1-6, the V gene TRBV27, with D possibly being TRBD1 (5 bases). This CDR3 comprises 16 residues. Trimming stripped 5 bases from V and 9 bases from J, with 20 bases between. The germline gives CDR1 MNHEY, CDR2 SMNVEV (reference sequence). The CDR3 DNA is TGTGCCAGCAGTGAGCAGTGGACAACGCTAAGTTCACCCCTCCACTTT. It yields the protein CASSEQWTTLSSPLHF.

The rearrangement links TRBV27 to TRBJ2-5; D is possibly TRBD2 (6 bases). There are 15 residues in the CDR3. The germline CDR1 and CDR2 sequences are MNHEY and SMNVEV (reference sequence). V lost 6 bases and J 1 base, leaving 15 bases between the germline ends. The CDR3 protein is CASRPGTLSQETQYF. CDR3 nucleotide sequence: TGTGCCAGCAGACCCGGGACTTTGAGCCAAGAGACCCAGTACTTC.

Only one count was recorded for this clone. The V and J genes are TRBV19 and TRBJ2-2; D is perhaps TRBD2 (7 bases). CDR1 and CDR2 from the germline V gene are LNHDA and SQIVND (reference sequence). The CDR3 contains 18 residues. Trimming took 8 bases from V and 4 from J, leaving 26 bases between them. CDR3 in amino acids: CASAGVGAGAASTGELFF. Written as DNA, the CDR3 is TGTGCCAGTGCCGGCGTGGGGGCGGGAGCGGCGAGCACCGGGGAGCTGTTTTTT.

This sequence joins TRBV27 and TRBJ2-1; 11 bases match TRBD2. Germline-derived CDR1 and CDR2 are MNHEY and SMNVEV (reference sequence). V shed 5 bases, J shed 2 bases, and the junction held 5 bases outside the gene matches. There are 16 residues in the CDR3. For the CDR3, the DNA is TGTGCCAGCAGTAAAGTACTAGCGGGGGCCTACAATGAGCAGTTCTTC. It specifies CASSKVLAGAYNEQFF.

The chain recombines TRBV29-1 with TRBJ2-4; tentative D call: TRBD2 (6 bases). CDR3 size: 14 residues. CDR1 SQVTM and CDR2 ANQGSEA come from the germline V gene. Between the trimmed V and J ends, which lost 4 bases and 2 bases, there was a span of 12 bases. In DNA form, the CDR3 reads TGCAGCGTTGTTGGCCGGGACTCCAAAAACATTCAGTACTTC. This sequence encodes CSVVGRDSKNIQYF.

A few counts support this clone. The chain has TRBV2 and TRBJ1-5; D is perhaps TRBD1 (6 bases). CDR1 is SNHLY, CDR2 FYNNEI, per germline. The CDR3 length is 13 residues. V gave up 8 bases and J gave up 1 base, with 9 bases separating them. Here the CDR3 DNA reads TGTGCCAGCCGGACAGACAGCAATCAGCCCCAGCATTTT. This gives the protein CASRTDSNQPQHF. Drawing the rest from reference TRBV2 and TRBJ1-5, the complete variable domain is EPEVTQTPSHQVTQMGQEVILRCVPISNHLYFYWYRQILGQKVEFLVSFYNNEISEKSEIFDDQFSVERPDGSNFTLKIRSTKLEDSAMYFCASRTDSNQPQHFGDGTRLSIL.

The gene calls are TRBV28 and TRBJ2-1; 14 bases align to TRBD2. Germline V gives CDR1 MDHEN, CDR2 SYDVKM. The CDR3 runs 18 residues. The ends lost 8 bases at V and 9 bases at J; junction bases unmatched: 18. CDR3 nucleotides: TGTGCCAGCGCCGGGACTAGCGGGAGTTTTTTACCGGAGGGTGAGCAGTTCTTC. As protein: CASAGTSGSFLPEGEQFF.

V and J are TRBV12-3 or TRBV12-4 and TRBJ1-1; 7 bases agree with TRBD1. The CDR3 sequence is 10 residues long. With 8 bases clipped from V and 9 bases from J, the junction kept 3 bases outside the gene matches. The CDR3 here is CASSQGKAFF. Written as DNA, the CDR3 is TGTGCCAGCTCACAGGGGAAAGCTTTCTTT.

The rearrangement joins TRBV5-6 to TRBJ1-2; TRBD1 matches 8 bases. Losses at the gene ends were 3 bases for V and 10 bases for J; bases not matched to a gene: 8. CDR1 and CDR2 from the germline V gene are SGHDT and YYEEEE. This CDR3 spans 13 amino acids. This CDR3 reads CASSSGQGDSYTF. In DNA, the CDR3 is TGTGCCAGCAGCTCCGGACAGGGTGACTCCTACACCTTC.

This clone was detected only once. This rearrangement joins TRBV6-5 to TRBJ1-2; 8 bases agree with TRBD1. With 3 bases clipped from V and 8 bases from J, the junction kept 14 bases outside the gene matches. This CDR3 is built from 16 residues. Looked up from germline, CDR1 is MNHEY and CDR2 is SVGAGI. In DNA, the CDR3 is TGTGCCAGCAGTTATGACGGACAGACCGGACAGGGAGGCTACACCTTC. Protein product: CASSYDGQTGQGGYTF.

This chain links TRBV30 with TRBJ1-1, with D possibly matching TRBD1 (6 bases). CDR1 is GTSNPN, CDR2 SVGIG, per germline (reference sequence). This CDR3 spans 14 amino acids. V was clipped by 5 bases and J by 0 bases, with 13 bases between them. Written as DNA, the CDR3 is TGTGCCTGGGTGAAGGGGGGGGTGAACACTGAAGCTTTCTTT. Protein product: CAWVKGGVNTEAFF.

The chain recombines TRBV6-5 with TRBJ1-6; the match to TRBD1 covers 10 bases. The V gene end was trimmed by 0 bases and the J gene end by 9 bases; junction bases not matched to a gene: 5. CDR1 is MNHEY and CDR2 is SVGAGI in the germline V gene. The length of the CDR3 is 16 residues. The chain's CDR3 is CASSYSSGTGASPLHF. The DNA for the CDR3 is TGTGCCAGCAGTTACTCTTCGGGGACAGGGGCTTCACCCCTCCACTTT.

The chain uses TRBV19 and TRBJ2-7; maybe TRBD2 (5 bases). From germline, CDR1 is LNHDA and CDR2 SQIVND (reference sequence). V lost 1 base to trimming and J lost 6 bases, with 16 bases between them. The CDR3 spans 15 residues. Here the CDR3 reads CASSIAFGGLGEQYF. DNA of the CDR3: TGTGCCAGTAGTATAGCCTTCGGCGGGCTAGGCGAGCAGTACTTC.

The rearrangement joins TRBV28 to TRBJ2-5, with 7 bases matching TRBD2. V shed 3 bases and J 2 bases; nucleotides not matched to a gene: 18. Germline CDR1 and CDR2: MDHEN and SYDVKM. This CDR3 region has 19 residues. In nucleotides, the CDR3 is TGTGCCAGCAGTTTCCCAAGGGTGGAGCGGGGAGGTTTACAAGAGACCCAGTACTTC. It codes for CASSFPRVERGGLQETQYF.

This chain links TRBV27 with TRBJ1-2, with unresolved D. From germline, CDR1 is MNHEY and CDR2 SMNVEV (reference sequence). The ends were cut back, 3 bases at V and 5 bases at J, with 10 bases in the middle. There are 13 residues in the CDR3. The CDR3 sequence is CASSFGPHYGYTF. CDR3 sequence (DNA): TGTGCCAGCAGTTTTGGGCCCCATTATGGCTACACCTTC.

The rearrangement uses TRBV4-1 and TRBJ1-5, with D maybe TRBD1 (6 bases). The CDR3 contains 16 residues. Looked up from germline, CDR1 is MGHRA and CDR2 is YSYEKL. The ends were cut back, 0 bases at V and 0 bases at J, with 9 bases in the middle. The CDR3 is CASSQDPGDSNQPQHF. The CDR3 nucleotides are TGCGCCAGCAGCCAAGATCCAGGGGATAGCAATCAGCCCCAGCATTTT.

This clone came up once. The CDR3 region has the DNA TGTGCCAGTAGTATCGAGTACACCGGGGAGCTGTTTTTT. This codes for CASSIEYTGELFF. The rearrangement uses TRBV19 and TRBJ2-2; D is unclear. This CDR3 is built from 13 residues. In germline, CDR1 is LNHDA, CDR2 SQIVND (reference sequence). V gave up 3 bases and J gave up 3 bases, with 5 bases separating them.

The rearrangement joins TRBV4-1 to TRBJ2-5; TRBD2 agrees at 8 bases. V was pared by 1 base and J by 2 bases, with 3 bases of the junction left unmatched. This CDR3 has 15 residues. Germline V gives CDR1 MGHRA, CDR2 YSYEKL. DNA of the CDR3: TGCGCCAGCAGCCAAGTGGTAGCGGGGCAAGAGACCCAGTACTTC. Residues: CASSQVVAGQETQYF.

The chain combines TRBV10-3 with TRBJ2-7; 8 nucleotides line up with TRBD1. The V segment lost 4 bases and the J segment 0 bases; nucleotides outside the gene matches: 5. CDR1 is ENHRY, CDR2 SYGVKD, per germline. The CDR3 is made up of 15 amino acids. Here the CDR3 reads CAISAGQANSYEQYF. The CDR3 bases are TGTGCCATCAGTGCGGGACAGGCAAACTCCTACGAGCAGTACTTC.

This clone was found a few times. The V call is TRBV5-1, the J call TRBJ1-4; 7 bases are shared with TRBD1. The V and J ends lost 4 bases and 5 bases, in that order; junction bases with no gene match: 5. Germline V gives CDR1 SGHRS, CDR2 YFSETQ. This CDR3 has 14 amino acids. CDR3 protein: CASSIGTANEKLFF. In nucleotides, the CDR3 is TGCGCCAGCAGCATCGGGACAGCAAATGAAAAACTGTTTTTT.

V gene TRBV6-6 combines with J gene TRBJ1-5; D is unclear. Per the germline V gene, CDR1 is MNHNY and CDR2 is SVGAGI (reference sequence). V was trimmed by 4 bases and J by 5 bases, leaving 9 bases between them. The CDR3 is made up of 13 amino acids. The CDR3 here is CASSFEQHQPQHF. Here the CDR3 DNA reads TGTGCCAGCAGTTTCGAACAGCATCAGCCCCAGCATTTT.

This clone has just one count. CDR3 in amino acids: CASSIYYSGANVLTF. DNA of the CDR3: TGTGCCAGTAGTATCTATTACTCTGGGGCCAACGTCCTGACTTTC. The chain couples TRBV19 to TRBJ2-6, with D unresolved. Germline values: CDR1 LNHDA, CDR2 SQIVND (reference sequence). This CDR3 contains 15 residues. V was shortened by 3 bases and J by 0 bases, with 6 bases between the two germline ends.